This TCR beta chain was sequenced in a study of blood T cell repertoires in COVID-19. Overall study context: PBMCs, B-cell-depleted T cells, or T cells provided the cDNA or gDNA that made up the material.

Profiled with immunoSEQ multiplex PCR; TCRdb holds only in-frame clones, not every one. This table has about 200,000 clones, about four fifths appearing once. Seattle researchers signed up patients amid active infection and tracked them longitudinally. This CDR3 region has 15 residues. The germline gives CDR1 MNHEY, CDR2 SVGEGT. Unmatched junction bases numbered 12, after V lost 6 bases and J lost 5 bases. V gene TRBV6-2 or TRBV6-3 combines with J gene TRBJ2-7; 8 bases are shared with TRBD1. This sequence was found in a woman aged 60 to 75 with COVID-19, enrolled during active disease. Source material: peripheral blood. CDR3 region: CASSRGGQGLHEQYV. As DNA, the CDR3 is TGTGCCAGCAGCCGAGGAGGACAGGGTCTCCACGAGCAGTACGTC.